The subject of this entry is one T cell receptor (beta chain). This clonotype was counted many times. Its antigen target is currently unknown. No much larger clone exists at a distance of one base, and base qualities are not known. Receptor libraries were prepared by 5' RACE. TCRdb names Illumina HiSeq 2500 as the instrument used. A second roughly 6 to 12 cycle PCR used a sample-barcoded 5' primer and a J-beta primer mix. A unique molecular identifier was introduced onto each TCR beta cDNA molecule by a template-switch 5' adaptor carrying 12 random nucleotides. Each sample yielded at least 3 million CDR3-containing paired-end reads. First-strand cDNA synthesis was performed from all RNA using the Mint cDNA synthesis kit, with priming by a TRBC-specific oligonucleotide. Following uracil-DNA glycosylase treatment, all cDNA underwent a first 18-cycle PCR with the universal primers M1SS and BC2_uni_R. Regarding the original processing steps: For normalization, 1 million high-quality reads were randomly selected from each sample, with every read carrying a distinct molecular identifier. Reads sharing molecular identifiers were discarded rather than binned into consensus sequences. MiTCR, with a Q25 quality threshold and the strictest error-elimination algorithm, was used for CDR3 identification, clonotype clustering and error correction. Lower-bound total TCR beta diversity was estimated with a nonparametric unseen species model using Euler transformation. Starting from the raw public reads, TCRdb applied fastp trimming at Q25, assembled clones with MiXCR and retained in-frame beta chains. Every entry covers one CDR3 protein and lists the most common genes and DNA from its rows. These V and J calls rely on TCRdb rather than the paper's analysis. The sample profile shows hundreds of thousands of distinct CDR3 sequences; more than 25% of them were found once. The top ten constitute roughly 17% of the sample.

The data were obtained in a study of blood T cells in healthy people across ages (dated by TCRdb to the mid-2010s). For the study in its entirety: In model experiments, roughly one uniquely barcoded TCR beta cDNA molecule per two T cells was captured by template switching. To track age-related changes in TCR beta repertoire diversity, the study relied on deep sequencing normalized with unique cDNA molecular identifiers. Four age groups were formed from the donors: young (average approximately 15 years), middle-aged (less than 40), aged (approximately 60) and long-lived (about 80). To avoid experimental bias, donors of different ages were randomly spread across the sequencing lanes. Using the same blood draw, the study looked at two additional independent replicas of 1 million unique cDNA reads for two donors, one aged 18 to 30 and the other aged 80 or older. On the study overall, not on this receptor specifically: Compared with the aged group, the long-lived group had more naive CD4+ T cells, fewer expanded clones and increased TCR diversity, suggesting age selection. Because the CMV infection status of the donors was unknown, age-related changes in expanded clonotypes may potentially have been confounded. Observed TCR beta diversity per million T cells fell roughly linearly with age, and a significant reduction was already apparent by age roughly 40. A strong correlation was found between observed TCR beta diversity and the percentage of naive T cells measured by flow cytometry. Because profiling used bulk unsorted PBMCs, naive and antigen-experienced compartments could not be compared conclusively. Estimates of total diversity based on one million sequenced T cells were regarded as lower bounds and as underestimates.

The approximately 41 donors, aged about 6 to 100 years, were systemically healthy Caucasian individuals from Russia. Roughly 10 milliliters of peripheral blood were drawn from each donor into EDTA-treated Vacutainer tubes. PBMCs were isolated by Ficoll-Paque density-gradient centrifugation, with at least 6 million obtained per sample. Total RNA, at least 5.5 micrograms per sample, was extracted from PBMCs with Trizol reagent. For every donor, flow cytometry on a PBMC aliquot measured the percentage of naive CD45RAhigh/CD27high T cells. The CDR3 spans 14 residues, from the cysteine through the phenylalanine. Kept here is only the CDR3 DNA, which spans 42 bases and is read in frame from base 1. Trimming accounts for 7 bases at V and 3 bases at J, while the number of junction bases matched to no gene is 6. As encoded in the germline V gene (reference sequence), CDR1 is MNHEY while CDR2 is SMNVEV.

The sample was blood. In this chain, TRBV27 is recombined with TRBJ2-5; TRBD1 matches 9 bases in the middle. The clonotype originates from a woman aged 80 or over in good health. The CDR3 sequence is CASKGTGREETQYF. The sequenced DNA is TGTGCCAGCAAAGGGACAGGGAGGGAAGAGACCCAGTACTTC.